Presented here are 9 T cell receptor beta chains from one specimen sequenced in a study of shared clonotypes between healthy human individuals. TCRdb's copy holds only in-frame clones and misses some; the assay was immunoSEQ multiplex PCR. The data hold approximately 2.1 million clones, with approximately 93% observed a single time. The specimen sequenced was naive CD4+ T cells from PBMCs. Subset defined: CD45RA+ positively selected. The receptors were gathered from a young man in good health. Some clones in this sample may be carry-over from other donors' samples.

As for this clone: Other DNA sequences in this sample translate to the same CDR3. The chain carries TRBV6-5 and TRBJ2-7; D may match TRBD1 or TRBD2 (7 bases each). CDR3 size: 13 residues. Germline-derived CDR1 and CDR2 are MNHEY and SVGAGI. Trimming shortened V by 3 bases and J by 7 bases, and 13 bases separated the two germline ends. The DNA for the CDR3 is TGTGCCAGCAGTTATTCCAGGGGGGGAGAGCAGTACTTC. It translates to CASSYSRGGEQYF.

This rearrangement joins TRBV15 to TRBJ2-3; 8 positions agree with TRBD2. The CDR3 contains 16 residues. The germline V gene has CDR1 LNHNV and CDR2 YYDKDF (reference sequence). Trimming at V came to 0 bases and at J to 7 bases, leaving 9 bases not matched to a gene. This CDR3 reads CATSRERAGGSYTQYF. The CDR3 DNA reads as TGTGCCACCAGCAGAGAAAGGGCGGGAGGTAGTTATACGCAGTATTTT. The full variable domain, rest sourced from reference TRBV15 and TRBJ2-3, is DAMVIQNPRYQVTQFGKPVTLSCSQTLNHNVMYWYQQKSSQAPKLLFHYYDKDFNNEADTPDNFQSRRPNTSFCFLDIRSPGLGDTAMYLCATSRERAGGSYTQYFGPGTRLTVL.

This chain connects TRBV30 to TRBJ1-3; tentative D call: TRBD1 (6 bases). This CDR3 has 17 residues. Germline lookup yields CDR1 GTSNPN and CDR2 SVGIG (reference sequence). With 2 bases removed from V and 5 bases from J, the gap between germline ends came to 22 bases. In nucleotides, the CDR3 is TGTGCCTGGAGTCCCGGAGGAGCGAGCAGGGGAAGAAACACCATATATTTT. It codes for CAWSPGGASRGRNTIYF.

The chain joins TRBV29-1 to TRBJ1-2, with D unresolved. This CDR3 comprises 15 residues. CDR1 is SQVTM and CDR2 is ANQGSEA in the germline V gene. Trimming cost V 0 bases and J 5 bases, with 16 bases left between them. The CDR3 sequence is CSVEDPAKLGYGYTF. DNA for the CDR3: TGCAGCGTTGAAGATCCGGCAAAACTTGGGTATGGCTACACCTTC.

The rearrangement links TRBV5-1 to TRBJ2-5, with 7 bases matching TRBD2. Trimming took 3 bases from V and 3 from J; bases not matched to a gene: 11. CDR1 SGHRS and CDR2 YFSETQ come from the germline V gene. The CDR3 consists of 16 residues. CDR3 coding DNA: TGCGCCAGCAGCTCATTACTAGCGTACGTTAAAGAGACCCAGTACTTC. This encodes CASSSLLAYVKETQYF. The full variable domain, rest sourced from reference TRBV5-1 and TRBJ2-5, is KAGVTQTPRYLIKTRGQQVTLSCSPISGHRSVSWYQQTPGQGLQFLFEYFSETQRNKGNFPGRFSGRQFSNSRSEMNVSTLELGDSALYLCASSSLLAYVKETQYFGPGTRLLVL.

This chain connects TRBV5-1 to TRBJ2-7; D is possibly TRBD1 (5 bases). Germline CDR1 is SGHRS and CDR2 is YFSETQ. The V end lost 3 bases, the J end lost 4 bases, and 14 bases lay between the germline ends. The CDR3 has 14 residues. This CDR3 is CASSSAGFLYEQYF. The CDR3 nucleotides read TGCGCCAGCAGCTCAGCAGGGTTTTTATACGAGCAGTACTTC.

For this clone: This sample includes further DNA sequences coding for the same CDR3. This chain joins TRBV11-2 and TRBJ2-1; no clear D. Germline CDR1 and CDR2: SGHAT and FQNNGV. Trimming shortened V by 0 bases and J by 3 bases, and 3 bases separated the two germline ends. CDR3 length: 13 amino acids. The CDR3 DNA is TGTGCCAGCAGCTTAGATCGCTACAATGAGCAGTTCTTC. Protein sequence: CASSLDRYNEQFF.

V usage is TRBV19 and J usage is TRBJ1-1; D gene unclear. The CDR3 has 15 residues. V was pared by 3 bases and J by 4 bases, with 15 bases between. Germline V lookup: CDR1 LNHDA, CDR2 SQIVND (reference sequence). The CDR3 DNA follows: TGTGCCAGTAGTATGAGTAAGGGTGAGTCCACTGAAGCTTTCTTT. Translating gives CASSMSKGESTEAFF. The whole variable domain, remainder taken from reference TRBV19 and TRBJ1-1, is DGGITQSPKYLFRKEGQNVTLSCEQNLNHDAMYWYRQDPGQGLRLIYYSQIVNDFQKGDIAEGYSVSREKKESFPLTVTSAQKNPTAFYLCASSMSKGESTEAFFGQGTRLTVV.

The chain is built from TRBV7-9 and TRBJ1-5, with D hard to call. The V and J ends lost 2 bases and 6 bases respectively, with 14 bases between them. Germline-derived CDR1 and CDR2 are SEHNR and FQNEAQ (reference sequence). The CDR3 is 15 amino acids. CDR3: CASSLSTGKAQPQHF. The CDR3 coding sequence is TGTGCCAGCAGCTTATCAACCGGAAAAGCTCAGCCCCAGCATTTT.